This T cell receptor (beta chain) was recorded in a study of TIL therapy for anti-PD-1-resistant metastatic lung cancer. This was the immunoSEQ v3 assay. Sequenced by immunoSEQ multiplex PCR; TCRdb stores in-frame clones only, minus some. The sample shows roughly 20,000 clones, about 83% of them seen only once. Time point denoted: pre-treatment sample, taken before nivolumab and TIL therapy. Trimming took off 6 bases at V and 0 bases at J, with 12 bases between the two ends. The CDR3 has 15 amino acids. From germline, CDR1 is MNHEY and CDR2 SVGAGI. The V and J genes are TRBV6-5 and TRBJ1-5; possible D gene TRBD1, 6 bases. This TCR came from a person aged 25 to 85 with non-small cell lung cancer. The sequenced sample was blood, obtained at baseline. The CDR3 reads CASRKQGNSNQPQHF. CDR3 nucleotide sequence: TGTGCCAGCAGAAAACAGGGAAATAGCAATCAGCCCCAGCATTTT.